Below are 6 T cell receptor beta chains sequenced from a single sample in a study of Ad26.COV2.S vaccination and SARS-CoV-2 variants. Profiling relied on immunoSEQ multiplex PCR, and the TCRdb table lists in-frame clones only, not all of them. Of 250,000 or so clones detected, approximately 90% appear once; the ten largest clones hold 2.5% to 3.5%. Treatment indicated: about 20 received Ad26.COV2.S at low or high dose, single or two shots; roughly five received placebo; per-sample allocation not given. Collection of the samples took place on day 63 after the first injection of vaccine or placebo. The sequencing here drew on peripheral blood, taken in a trial of Ad26.COV2.S vaccine versus placebo. The receptors here all came from a person between 18 and 60 years old who received the Ad26.COV2.S COVID-19 vaccine or a placebo.

This clone appeared a few times. This chain joins TRBV19 and TRBJ1-5; TRBD1 might be the D (6 bases). The CDR3 has 19 residues. The germline gives CDR1 LNHDA, CDR2 SQIVND (reference sequence). V was clipped by 9 bases and J by 0 bases, with 27 bases between them. This CDR3 is CASAERGIQRTYSNQPQHF. The CDR3 region has the DNA TGTGCCAGCGCTGAAAGGGGGATACAGAGAACCTATAGCAATCAGCCCCAGCATTTT.

The chain carries TRBV5-1 and TRBJ1-1; D is ambiguous. The CDR3 totals 14 residues. Germline CDR1 reads SGHRS; CDR2 reads YFSETQ. The germline V and J ends were trimmed by 0 bases and 2 bases, with 8 bases remaining between them. CDR3 coding DNA: TGCGCCAGCAGCTTGGGTAGCAGCAACACTGAAGCTTTCTTT. The encoded protein is CASSLGSSNTEAFF.

The V and J genes are TRBV24-1 and TRBJ2-2, with TRBD1 as a possible D gene (5 bases). CDR3 size: 16 residues. Trimming removed 0 bases at V and 2 bases at J, with 9 bases between. Germline V gives CDR1 KGHDR, CDR2 SFDVKD. The chain's CDR3 is CATSDLQGGNTGELFF. DNA for the CDR3: TGTGCCACCAGTGATTTGCAGGGCGGAAACACCGGGGAGCTGTTTTTT.

The count of this clone is one. The DNA for the CDR3 is TGTGCCAGCTCATCCAGGGGTAACACCGGGGAGCTGTTTTTT. Its protein is CASSSRGNTGELFF. This rearrangement joins TRBV18 to TRBJ2-2; TRBD1 might be the D (6 bases). V dropped 5 bases and J dropped 2 bases, with 9 bases sitting between them. From germline, CDR1 is KGHSH and CDR2 LQKENI. CDR3 length: 14 amino acids.

The rearrangement links TRBV6-6 to TRBJ2-5; maybe TRBD1 (5 bases). Germline assignment: CDR1 MNHNY and CDR2 SVGAGI (reference sequence). Trimming removed 8 bases at V and 3 bases at J, with 10 bases between. The CDR3 consists of 12 residues. The CDR3 DNA sequence: TGTGCCAGCGCAGACAGAAAAGAGACCCAGTACTTC. Protein: CASADRKETQYF.

The table lists this clone with a few counts. The chain joins TRBV10-3 to TRBJ2-3; the D is unclear. Germline loops: CDR1 ENHRY, CDR2 SYGVKD. V shed 0 bases and J shed 4 bases, with 14 bases lying between them. There are 16 residues in the CDR3. The CDR3 sequence: CAISESDNTGPDTQYF. CDR3 DNA sequence: TGTGCCATCAGTGAGTCCGATAATACGGGCCCAGATACGCAGTATTTT.